The clone carrying this T cell receptor beta chain is categorized as medium-sized. Sequenced by immunoSEQ multiplex PCR; TCRdb stores in-frame clones only, minus some. The table lists over 85,000 clones, around 90% of them singletons, with about 8% in the top ten. The data stem from a study of T cell responses to AZD1222 COVID-19 vaccine. The germline gives CDR1 SGHVS, CDR2 FNYEAQ. V lost 0 bases, J lost 4 bases, and 4 bases stayed unmatched. The CDR3 length is 15 residues. The sequence was obtained from an adult in good health. This material consisted of peripheral blood, taken on day 0 of AZD1222 vaccination. The V call is TRBV7-6, the J call TRBJ2-5; 8 nucleotides align to TRBD1. The CDR3 reads CASSLAGTGGETQYF. The CDR3, as DNA: TGTGCCAGCAGCTTAGCGGGAACAGGGGGAGAGACCCAGTACTTC.